This T cell receptor (beta chain) was retrieved from a study of control samples from healthy donors and cancer patients. This clone was seen just once. Sequencing used immunoSEQ multiplex PCR; TCRdb keeps in-frame clones, though not all of them. Of about 130,000 clones listed, about 95% are singletons. Trimming removed 4 bases from V and 1 base from J; junction bases left unmatched: 15. The CDR3 is 19 residues long. Germline V gene lookup returns CDR1 LGHNA and CDR2 YSLEER. The sample comprised PBMCs. The chain carries TRBV4-3 and TRBJ2-1; TRBD2 aligns across 8 bases. The receptor was derived from a man in his fifties or sixties with colorectal cancer. In DNA form, the CDR3 reads TGCGCCAGCAGCCCACGCTGGATTCCCGGGACTAGTTCCTACAATGAGCAGTTCTTC. The encoded protein is CASSPRWIPGTSSYNEQFF.